The rows below give T cell receptor beta chains drawn from one sample of a study of CD8 T cells in ankylosing spondylitis. TCRdb itself ran the 5' RACE reads through MiXCR, one entry per CDR3 protein. In the table there are 800,000 to 900,000 distinct CDR3 sequences, about 12% of which are singletons. The sequenced sample consisted of blood, either unsorted or a sorted T cell fraction (not recorded which). These receptors all stem from a male donor with ankylosing spondylitis. The CDR3 runs from the conserved cysteine through the conserved F or W. Fields, in order: V gene, J gene, D gene, CDR3 protein. A D gene is named only where the DNA matches it firmly.

>TRBV25-1|TRBJ1-4|.
CASSDSRGGEKLFF
>TRBV19|TRBJ2-5|.
CASSIRGTQYF
>TRBV11-1|TRBJ2-2|TRBD1
CASSSARGQGWTGELFF
>TRBV5-5|TRBJ1-5|.
CASSLVRFDRGQPQHF
>TRBV5-1|TRBJ2-1|TRBD2
CASTPSGDYNEQFF
>TRBV7-2|TRBJ2-7|TRBD1
CASSLRDRAGEQYF
>TRBV4-3|TRBJ1-4|TRBD1
CASSLQGARREKLFF
>TRBV4-1|TRBJ1-4|.
CASSHTPGFNEKLFF
>TRBV15|TRBJ1-2|.
CATSSYNLGKGYTF
>TRBV7-2|TRBJ2-1|TRBD1
CASSLHGTGDYNEQFF
>TRBV6-5|TRBJ1-1|TRBD1
CASRYRGWTEAFF
>TRBV20-1|TRBJ1-1|.
CSAILASLTTEAFF
>TRBV24-1|TRBJ2-7|.
CATSEGSSYEQYF
>TRBV10-3|TRBJ2-5|.
CAISQSPYQETQYF
>TRBV7-2|TRBJ2-7|TRBD2
CASSLITSGRAYEQYF
>TRBV9|TRBJ2-1|.
CASSVDLRGNEQFF
>TRBV20-1|TRBJ2-3|.
CSARWADTQYF
>TRBV20-1|TRBJ2-7|TRBD1
CSAKTGPTYEQYF
>TRBV10-2|TRBJ2-7|TRBD2
CASRERDYEQYF
>TRBV6-2/TRBV6-3|TRBJ2-1|.
CASSYGLSGRSSYNEQFF
>TRBV18|TRBJ2-7|.
CASSLTQNGHEQYF
>TRBV6-1|TRBJ1-6|TRBD1
CASSRDRVSPPLHF
>TRBV11-2|TRBJ2-7|.
CASSLASRTRYEQYF
>TRBV28|TRBJ2-2|TRBD1
CASSPRDRFGTEELFF
>TRBV20-1|TRBJ2-7|.
CSARAARGAYEQYF
>TRBV12-3/TRBV12-4|TRBJ2-7|TRBD1
CASSRPGTAFYEQYF
>TRBV7-3|TRBJ2-5|.
CASSLDQEETQYF
>TRBV20-1|TRBJ2-7|TRBD2
CSAQRGTGTSGSSEQYF
>TRBV29-1|TRBJ2-1|TRBD1
CSVPGQGYNEQFF
>TRBV3-1|TRBJ2-1|TRBD2
CASSHTSGRSYNEQFF
>TRBV6-5|TRBJ2-1|.
CASSPSRGGRFF
>TRBV7-2|TRBJ1-6|TRBD1
CASSTGGGYSPLHF
>TRBV4-3|TRBJ2-1|.
CASSRSQREYNEQFF
>TRBV20-1|TRBJ1-1|.
CSARMGDTEAFF
>TRBV7-2|TRBJ1-5|TRBD1
CASSRRQGYNQPQHF
>TRBV7-9|TRBJ2-7|.
CASTLGDGYEQYF
>TRBV20-1|TRBJ2-3|.
CSASQMVGASTDTQYF
>TRBV7-2|TRBJ1-5|.
CASSLGGQGWNQPQHF